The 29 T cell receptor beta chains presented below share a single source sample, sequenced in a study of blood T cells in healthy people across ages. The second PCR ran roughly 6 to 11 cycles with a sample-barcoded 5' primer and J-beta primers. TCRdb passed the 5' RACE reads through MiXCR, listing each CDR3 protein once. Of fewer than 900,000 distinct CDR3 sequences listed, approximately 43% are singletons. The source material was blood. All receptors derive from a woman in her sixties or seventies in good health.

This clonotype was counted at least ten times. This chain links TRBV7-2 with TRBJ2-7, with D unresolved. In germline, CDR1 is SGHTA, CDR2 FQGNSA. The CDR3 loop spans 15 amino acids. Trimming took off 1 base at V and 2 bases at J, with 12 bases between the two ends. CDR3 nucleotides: TGTGCCAGCAGCTTAGGGCCAGAGTTTACCTACGAGCAGTACTTC. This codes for CASSLGPEFTYEQYF.

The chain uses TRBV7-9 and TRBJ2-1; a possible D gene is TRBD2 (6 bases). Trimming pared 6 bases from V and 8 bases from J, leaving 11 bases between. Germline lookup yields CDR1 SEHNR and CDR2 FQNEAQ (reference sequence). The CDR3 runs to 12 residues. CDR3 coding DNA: TGTGCCAGCAGGCGCGGAGGGGATGAGCAGTTCTTC. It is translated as CASRRGGDEQFF.

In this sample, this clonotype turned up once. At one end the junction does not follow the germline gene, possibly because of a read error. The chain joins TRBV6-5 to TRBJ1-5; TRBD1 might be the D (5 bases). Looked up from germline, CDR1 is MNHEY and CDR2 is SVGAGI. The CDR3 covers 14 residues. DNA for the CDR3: TGTGCCAGCAGGGACCGACAGTACAATCGGCCCCAGCATTTT. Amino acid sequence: CASRDRQYNRPQHF.

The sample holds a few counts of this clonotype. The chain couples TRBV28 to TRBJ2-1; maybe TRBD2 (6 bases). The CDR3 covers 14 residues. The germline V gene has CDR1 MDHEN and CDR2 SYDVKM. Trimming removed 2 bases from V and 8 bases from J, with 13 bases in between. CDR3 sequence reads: CASSLPSEHDEQFF. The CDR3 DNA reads TGTGCCAGCAGTTTACCTAGCGAGCACGATGAGCAGTTCTTC.

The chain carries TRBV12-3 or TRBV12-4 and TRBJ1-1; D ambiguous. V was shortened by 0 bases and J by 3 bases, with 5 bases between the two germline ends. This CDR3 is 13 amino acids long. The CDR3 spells CASSLATDTEAFF. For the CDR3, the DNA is TGTGCCAGCAGTTTAGCGACGGACACTGAAGCTTTCTTT.

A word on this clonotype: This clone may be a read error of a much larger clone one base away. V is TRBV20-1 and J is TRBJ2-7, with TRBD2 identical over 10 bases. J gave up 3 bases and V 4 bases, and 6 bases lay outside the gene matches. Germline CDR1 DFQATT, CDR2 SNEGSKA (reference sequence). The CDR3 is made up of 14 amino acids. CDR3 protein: CSATMGTSVYEQYF. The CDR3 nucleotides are TGCAGTGCTACTATGGGGACTAGCGTCTACGAGCAGTACTTC.

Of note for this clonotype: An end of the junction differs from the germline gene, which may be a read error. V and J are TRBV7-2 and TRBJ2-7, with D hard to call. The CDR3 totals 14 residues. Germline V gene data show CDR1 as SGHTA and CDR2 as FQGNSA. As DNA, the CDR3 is TGTGCCGGCAGCTTACGTAGCCCCGCCTACGAGCAGTACTTC. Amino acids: CAGSLRSPAYEQYF.

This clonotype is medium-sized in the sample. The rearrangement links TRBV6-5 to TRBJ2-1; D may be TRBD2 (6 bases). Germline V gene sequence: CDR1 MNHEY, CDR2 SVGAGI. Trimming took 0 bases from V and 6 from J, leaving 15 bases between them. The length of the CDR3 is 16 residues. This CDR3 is CASSYSMAGNPNEQFF. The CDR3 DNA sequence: TGTGCCAGCAGTTACTCGATGGCGGGGAATCCCAATGAGCAGTTCTTC.

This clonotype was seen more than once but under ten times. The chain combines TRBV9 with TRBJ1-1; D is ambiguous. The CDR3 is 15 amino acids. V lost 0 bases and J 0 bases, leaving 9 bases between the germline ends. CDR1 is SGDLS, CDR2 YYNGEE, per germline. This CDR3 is CASSVDPYMNTEAFF. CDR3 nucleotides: TGTGCCAGCAGCGTAGACCCGTACATGAACACTGAAGCTTTCTTT. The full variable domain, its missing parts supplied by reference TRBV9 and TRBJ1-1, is DSGVTQTPKHLITATGQRVTLRCSPRSGDLSVYWYQQSLDQGLQFLIQYYNGEERAKGNILERFSAQQFPDLHSELNLSSLELGDSALYFCASSVDPYMNTEAFFGQGTRLTVV.

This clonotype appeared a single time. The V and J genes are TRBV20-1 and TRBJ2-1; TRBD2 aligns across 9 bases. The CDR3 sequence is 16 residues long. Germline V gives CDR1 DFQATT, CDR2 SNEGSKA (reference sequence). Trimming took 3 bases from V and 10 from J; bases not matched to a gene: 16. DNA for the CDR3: TGCAGTGCTAGCCCCAGGGGACGAGCGGGAGGCGACGAGCAGTTCTTC. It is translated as CSASPRGRAGGDEQFF.

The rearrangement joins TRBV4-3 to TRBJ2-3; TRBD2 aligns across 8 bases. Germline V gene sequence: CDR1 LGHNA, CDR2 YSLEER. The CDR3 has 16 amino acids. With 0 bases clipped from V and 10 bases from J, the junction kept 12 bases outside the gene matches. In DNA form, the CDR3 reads TGCGCCAGCAGCCAAGATCAAGGACTAGCTGGGACTGCGCAGTATTTT. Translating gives CASSQDQGLAGTAQYF.

The CDR3 reads CAPEGATGELFF. CDR3 in DNA: TGTGCCCCCGAGGGGGCCACCGGGGAGCTGTTTTTT. The rearrangement uses TRBV19 and TRBJ2-2; 7 positions agree with TRBD1. CDR3 length: 12 residues. Germline CDR1 reads LNHDA; CDR2 reads SQIVND (reference sequence). The V and J ends lost 11 bases and 4 bases, in that order; junction bases with no gene match: 4.

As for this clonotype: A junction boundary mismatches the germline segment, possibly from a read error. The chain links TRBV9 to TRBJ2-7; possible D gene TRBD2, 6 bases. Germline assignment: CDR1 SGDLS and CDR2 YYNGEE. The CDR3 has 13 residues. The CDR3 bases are TGTGTCAGCAGCGCCCTAGCGTCCTACGAGCAGTACTTC. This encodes CVSSALASYEQYF. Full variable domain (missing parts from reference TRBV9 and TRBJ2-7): DSGVTQTPKHLITATGQRVTLRCSPRSGDLSVYWYQQSLDQGLQFLIQYYNGEERAKGNILERFSAQQFPDLHSELNLSSLELGDSALYFCVSSALASYEQYFGPGTRLTVT.

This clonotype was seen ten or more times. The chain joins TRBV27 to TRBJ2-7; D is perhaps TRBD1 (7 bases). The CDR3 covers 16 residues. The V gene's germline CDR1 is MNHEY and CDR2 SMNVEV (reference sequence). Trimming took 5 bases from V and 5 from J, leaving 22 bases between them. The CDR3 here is CASSPPLGRGEDEQYF. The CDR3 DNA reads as TGTGCCAGCAGTCCCCCCCTAGGCAGGGGGGAGGACGAGCAGTACTTC.

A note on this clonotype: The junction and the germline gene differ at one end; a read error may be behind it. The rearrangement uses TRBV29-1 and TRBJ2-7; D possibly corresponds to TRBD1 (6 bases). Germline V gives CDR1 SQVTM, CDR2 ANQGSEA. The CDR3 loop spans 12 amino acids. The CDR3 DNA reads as TGCAACGTTGACACGACAGGCTACGAGCAGTACTTC. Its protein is CNVDTTGYEQYF.

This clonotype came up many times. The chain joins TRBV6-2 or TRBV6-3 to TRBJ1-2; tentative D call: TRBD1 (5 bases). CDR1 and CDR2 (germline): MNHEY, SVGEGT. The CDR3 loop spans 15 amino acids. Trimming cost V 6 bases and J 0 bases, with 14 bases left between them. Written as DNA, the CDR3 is TGTGCCAGCAGGACAGACAAACCTACTAACTATGGCTACACCTTC. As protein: CASRTDKPTNYGYTF.

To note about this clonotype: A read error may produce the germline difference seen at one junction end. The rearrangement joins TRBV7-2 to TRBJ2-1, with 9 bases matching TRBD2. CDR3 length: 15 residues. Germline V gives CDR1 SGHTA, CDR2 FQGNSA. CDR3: CASSLVAGEHNEQFF. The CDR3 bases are TGTGCCAGCAGCTTAGTAGCGGGGGAACACAATGAGCAATTCTTC.

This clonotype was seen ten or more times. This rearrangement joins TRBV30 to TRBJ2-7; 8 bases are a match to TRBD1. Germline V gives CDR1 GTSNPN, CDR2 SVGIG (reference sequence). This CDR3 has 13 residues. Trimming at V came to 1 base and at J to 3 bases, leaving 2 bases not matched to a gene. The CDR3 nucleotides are TGTGCCTGGAGTGCAGGACAGGGCTACGAGCAGTACTTC. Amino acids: CAWSAGQGYEQYF.

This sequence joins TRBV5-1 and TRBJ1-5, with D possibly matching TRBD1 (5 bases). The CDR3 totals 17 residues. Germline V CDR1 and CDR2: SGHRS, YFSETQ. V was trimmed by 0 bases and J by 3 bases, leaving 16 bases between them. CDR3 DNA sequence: TGCGCCAGCAGCTTGGGGCCGCGGCAGGGTGACAATCAGCCCCAGCATTTT. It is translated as CASSLGPRQGDNQPQHF.

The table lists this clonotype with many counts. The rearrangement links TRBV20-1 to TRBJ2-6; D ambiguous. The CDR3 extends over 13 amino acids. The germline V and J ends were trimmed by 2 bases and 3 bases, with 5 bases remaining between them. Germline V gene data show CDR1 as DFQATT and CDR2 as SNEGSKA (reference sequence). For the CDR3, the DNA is TGCAGTGCTAGAAGGGATGGGGCCAACGTCCTGACTTTC. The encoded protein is CSARRDGANVLTF.

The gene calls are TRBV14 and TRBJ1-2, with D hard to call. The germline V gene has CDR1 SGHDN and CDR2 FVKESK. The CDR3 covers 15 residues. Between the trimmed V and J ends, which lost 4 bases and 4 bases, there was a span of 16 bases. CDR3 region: CASSPGRIAVYGYTF. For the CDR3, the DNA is TGTGCCAGCAGCCCTGGACGAATCGCGGTCTATGGCTACACCTTC. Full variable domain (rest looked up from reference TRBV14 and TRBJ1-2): EAGVTQFPSHSVIEKGQTVTLRCDPISGHDNLYWYRRVMGKEIKFLLHFVKESKQDESGMPNNRFLAERTGGTYSTLKVQPAELEDSGVYFCASSPGRIAVYGYTFGSGTRLTVV.

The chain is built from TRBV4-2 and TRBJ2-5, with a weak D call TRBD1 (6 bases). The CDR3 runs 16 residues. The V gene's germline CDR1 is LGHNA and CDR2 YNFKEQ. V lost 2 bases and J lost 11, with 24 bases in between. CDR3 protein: CASSQSGDISYNEQYF. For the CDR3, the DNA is TGTGCCAGCAGCCAAAGTGGGGACATCTCCTACAATGAGCAGTACTTC.

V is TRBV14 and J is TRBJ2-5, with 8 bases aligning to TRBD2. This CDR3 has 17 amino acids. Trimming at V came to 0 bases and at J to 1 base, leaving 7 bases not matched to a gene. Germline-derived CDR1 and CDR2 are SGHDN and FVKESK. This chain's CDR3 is CASSQDGLAGTQETQYF. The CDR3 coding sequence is TGTGCCAGCAGCCAAGATGGCCTAGCGGGTACCCAAGAGACCCAGTACTTC. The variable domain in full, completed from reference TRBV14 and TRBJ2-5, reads EAGVTQFPSHSVIEKGQTVTLRCDPISGHDNLYWYRRVMGKEIKFLLHFVKESKQDESGMPNNRFLAERTGGTYSTLKVQPAELEDSGVYFCASSQDGLAGTQETQYFGPGTRLLVL.

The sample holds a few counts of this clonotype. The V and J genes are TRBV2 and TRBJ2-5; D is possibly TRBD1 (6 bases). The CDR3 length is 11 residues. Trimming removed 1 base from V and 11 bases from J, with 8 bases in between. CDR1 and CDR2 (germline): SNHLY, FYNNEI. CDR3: CASSEGTEQYF. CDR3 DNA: TGTGCCAGCAGTGAAGGGACAGAGCAGTACTTC.

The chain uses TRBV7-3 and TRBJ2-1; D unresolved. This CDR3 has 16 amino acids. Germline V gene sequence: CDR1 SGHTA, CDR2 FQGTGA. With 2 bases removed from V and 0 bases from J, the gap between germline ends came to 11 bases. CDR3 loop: CASSLPRRSSYNEQFF. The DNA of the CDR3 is TGTGCCAGCAGCTTACCGAGACGGAGCTCCTACAATGAGCAGTTCTTC. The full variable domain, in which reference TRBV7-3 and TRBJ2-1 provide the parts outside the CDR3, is GAGVSQTPSNKVTEKGKYVELRCDPISGHTALYWYRQSLGQGPEFLIYFQGTGAADDSGLPNDRFFAVRPEGSVSTLKIQRTERGDSAVYLCASSLPRRSSYNEQFFGPGTRLTVL.

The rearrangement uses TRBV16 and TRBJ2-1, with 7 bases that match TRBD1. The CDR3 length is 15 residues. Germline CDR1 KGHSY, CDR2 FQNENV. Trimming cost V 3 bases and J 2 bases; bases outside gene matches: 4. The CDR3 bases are TGTGCCAGCAGCCAGCCGGGACAGACCTACAATGAGCAGTTCTTC. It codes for CASSQPGQTYNEQFF.

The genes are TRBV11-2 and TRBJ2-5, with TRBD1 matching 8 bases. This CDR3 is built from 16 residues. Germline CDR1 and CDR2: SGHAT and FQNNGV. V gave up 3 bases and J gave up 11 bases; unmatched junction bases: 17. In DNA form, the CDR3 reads TGTGCCAGCAGCTTTCTCAGGACAGGGATCTACAATGAGCAGTACTTC. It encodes CASSFLRTGIYNEQYF.

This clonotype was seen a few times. In DNA, the CDR3 is TGCAGTGCTAGATCAATTCCGGACCCTATACCTTACAATGAGCAGTTCTTC. Translation: CSARSIPDPIPYNEQFF. The rearrangement uses TRBV20-1 and TRBJ2-1; no reliable D call. Per germline, CDR1 DFQATT and CDR2 SNEGSKA (reference sequence). CDR3 length: 17 residues. Trimming shortened V by 2 bases and J by 4 bases, and 21 bases separated the two germline ends.

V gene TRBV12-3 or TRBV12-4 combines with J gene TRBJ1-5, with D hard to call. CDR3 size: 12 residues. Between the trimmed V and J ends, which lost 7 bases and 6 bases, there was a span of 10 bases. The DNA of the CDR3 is TGTGCCAGCACCACCAGTGGTCAGCCCCAGCATTTT. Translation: CASTTSGQPQHF.